This TCR beta chain was sequenced for a study of blood T cell repertoires in COVID-19. Study overall: In each case, the material was cDNA or gDNA derived from T cells, B-cell-depleted T cells, or PBMCs.

Germline V gene sequence: CDR1 LGHDT, CDR2 YNNKEL (reference sequence). V trimming: 5 bases; J trimming: 14 bases; junction bases outside the gene matches: 5. The CDR3 covers 12 residues. In the authors' methods: Reference gene primer amplification gave nucleated cell count estimates. TCRdb keeps only in-frame clones here, not all; method: immunoSEQ multiplex PCR. That table furnishes V, J and clone size, whereas the DNA furnished D and trimming. The sample contains 25,000 to 30,000 clones, 80% to 90% of which appear only once. The TCR sequence derives from a human donor in a cohort sampled during active COVID-19. The gene calls are TRBV3-1 (or the pseudogene TRBV3-2) and TRBJ2-1; 11 bases line up with TRBD2. Sequencing used peripheral blood. The CDR3 here is CASSREGLAEFF. DNA of the CDR3: TGTGCCAGCAGCAGAGAGGGACTAGCGGAGTTCTTC.